This T cell receptor (beta chain) was sequenced during a study of T cells in Graves' hyperthyroidism and ophthalmopathy. This clonotype showed up just once. It was considered stable Graves' hyperthyroidism when ophthalmopathy did not progress within 18 months. CDR1 and CDR2 (germline): DFQATT, SNEGSKA (reference sequence). J was trimmed by 5 bases and V by 4 bases; bases with no gene match: 7. The CDR3 is made up of 14 amino acids. Amplification targeted TCR beta CDR3 regions from RNA transcripts. The primer set for the first-round RT-PCR of the TCR CDR3 was HTBI. TCRdb used MiXCR to reprocess the multiplex PCR reads, holding one entry per CDR3 protein. Here the sample spans roughly 580,000 distinct CDR3 sequences, 46% being singletons.

The source is a woman between 18 and 30 years old with Graves' hyperthyroidism. What was sequenced was peripheral blood or thyroid tissue (not recorded which). The chain links TRBV20-1 to TRBJ1-1, with 10 bases matching TRBD1. CDR3 DNA: TGCAGTGCTAAAGGGACAGGGGATGGGACTGAAGCTTTCTTT. Protein: CSAKGTGDGTEAFF.